This record concerns one T cell receptor beta chain sequence. The germline CDR1 and CDR2 sequences are SGHDT and YYEEEE. The CDR3 runs to 16 residues. The V segment lost 3 bases and the J segment 0 bases; nucleotides outside the gene matches: 6. The data were produced by immunoSEQ multiplex PCR, yet TCRdb's version contains in-frame clones alone and is incomplete. The data hold fewer than 80,000 clones, with 75% to 90% observed a single time. The sample belongs to a study of OX40 agonist ivuxolimab in advanced cancers. Study at large: Ivuxolimab, an agonistic anti-OX40 (CD134) antibody, was given to patients.

The specimen was CD4+ or CD8+ T cells sorted from blood, collected in a trial of the OX40 agonist ivuxolimab. The sequence derives from an adult with an advanced solid tumor such as melanoma, head and neck, liver or kidney cancer. The rearrangement uses TRBV5-6 and TRBJ2-1; 7 bases line up with TRBD2. The CDR3 DNA sequence: TGTGCCAGCAGCTGGGAGGGAACGAGCTCCTACAATGAGCAGTTCTTC. Translation: CASSWEGTSSYNEQFF.